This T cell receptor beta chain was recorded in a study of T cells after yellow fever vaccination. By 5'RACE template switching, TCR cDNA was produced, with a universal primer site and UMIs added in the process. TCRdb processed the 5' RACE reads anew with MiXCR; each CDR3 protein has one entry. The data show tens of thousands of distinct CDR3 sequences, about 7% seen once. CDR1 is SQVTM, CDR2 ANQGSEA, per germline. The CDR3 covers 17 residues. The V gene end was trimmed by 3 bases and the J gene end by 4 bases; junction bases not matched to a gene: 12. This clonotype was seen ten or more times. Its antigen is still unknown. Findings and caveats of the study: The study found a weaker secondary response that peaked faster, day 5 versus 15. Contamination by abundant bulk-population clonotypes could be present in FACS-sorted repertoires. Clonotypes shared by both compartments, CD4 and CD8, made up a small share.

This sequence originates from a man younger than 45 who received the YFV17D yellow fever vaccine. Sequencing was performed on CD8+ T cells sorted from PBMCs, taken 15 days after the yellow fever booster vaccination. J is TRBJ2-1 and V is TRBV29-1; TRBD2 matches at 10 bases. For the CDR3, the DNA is TGCAGCGTTGATTATTCGGGACTAGCGAGAACATACAATGAGCAGTTCTTC. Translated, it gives CSVDYSGLARTYNEQFF.